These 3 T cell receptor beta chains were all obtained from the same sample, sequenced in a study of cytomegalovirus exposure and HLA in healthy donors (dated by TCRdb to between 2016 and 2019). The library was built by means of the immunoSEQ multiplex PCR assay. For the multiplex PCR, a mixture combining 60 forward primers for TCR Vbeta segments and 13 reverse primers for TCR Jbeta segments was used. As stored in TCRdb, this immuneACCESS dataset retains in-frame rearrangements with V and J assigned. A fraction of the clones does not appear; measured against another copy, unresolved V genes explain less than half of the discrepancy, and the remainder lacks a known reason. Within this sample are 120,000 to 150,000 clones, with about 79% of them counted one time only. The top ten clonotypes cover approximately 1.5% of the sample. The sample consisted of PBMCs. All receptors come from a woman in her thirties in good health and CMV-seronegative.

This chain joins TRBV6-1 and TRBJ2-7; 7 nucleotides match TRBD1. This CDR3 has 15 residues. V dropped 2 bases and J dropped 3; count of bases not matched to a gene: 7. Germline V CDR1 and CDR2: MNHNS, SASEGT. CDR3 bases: TGTGCCAGCAGTGAAACGGGACAGATTAACTACGAGCAGTACTTC. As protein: CASSETGQINYEQYF.

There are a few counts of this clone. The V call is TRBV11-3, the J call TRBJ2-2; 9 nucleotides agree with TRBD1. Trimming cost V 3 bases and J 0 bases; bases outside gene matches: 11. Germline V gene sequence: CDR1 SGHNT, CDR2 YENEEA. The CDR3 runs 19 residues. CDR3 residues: CASSFGTGFIYPNTGELFF. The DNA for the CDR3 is TGTGCCAGCAGCTTCGGGACAGGGTTTATCTACCCGAACACCGGGGAGCTGTTTTTT.

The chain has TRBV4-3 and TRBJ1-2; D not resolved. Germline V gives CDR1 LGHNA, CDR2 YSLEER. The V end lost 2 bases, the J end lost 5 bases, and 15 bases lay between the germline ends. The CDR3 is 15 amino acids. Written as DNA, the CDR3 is TGCGCCAGCAGCCAATCCTTCCTCAGTCCATATGGCTACACCTTC. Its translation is CASSQSFLSPYGYTF.